A single sample gave rise to the 19 T cell receptor beta chains below, sequenced in a study of cytomegalovirus exposure and HLA in healthy donors. With 60 Vbeta and 13 Jbeta primers, the PCR was carried out. The repertoire was sequenced with immunoSEQ multiplex PCR; TCRdb's copy has only in-frame clones and lacks some. The profile shows 85,000 to 130,000 clones, roughly four fifths of them singletons. Sequences were obtained from PBMCs. Receptors originate from a male donor in good health and CMV-seropositive.

The chain employs TRBV27 and TRBJ1-1; 10 bases line up with TRBD1. Trimming took 7 bases from V and 5 from J; bases not matched to a gene: 7. This CDR3 is 14 amino acids long. Germline CDR1 is MNHEY and CDR2 is SMNVEV (reference sequence). This CDR3 reads CASTTGTGVTEAFF. The CDR3 DNA sequence: TGTGCCAGCACCACCGGGACAGGGGTGACTGAAGCTTTCTTT.

The rearrangement uses TRBV10-3 and TRBJ2-7, with a tentative D call TRBD1 (5 bases). This CDR3 is built from 17 residues. CDR1 ENHRY and CDR2 SYGVKD come from the germline V gene. V lost 7 bases, J lost 1 base, and 23 bases lay in between. CDR3 bases: TGTGCCATCAAATTCTCTTCAGGGTTGGGTTCTTCCTACGAGCAGTACTTC. Translated, it gives CAIKFSSGLGSSYEQYF.

This chain links TRBV5-1 with TRBJ2-3; D is possibly TRBD2 (6 bases). The CDR3 is 18 residues long. Trimming cost V 2 bases and J 2 bases, with 21 bases left between them. CDR1 is SGHRS and CDR2 is YFSETQ in the germline V gene. Here the CDR3 reads CASSFPVGGLQNTDTQYF. The CDR3 DNA sequence: TGCGCCAGCAGCTTCCCCGTCGGGGGTCTACAGAACACAGATACGCAGTATTTT.

The V call is TRBV5-4, the J call TRBJ2-5, with D unclear. The CDR3 sequence is 12 residues long. In germline, CDR1 is SGHNT, CDR2 YYREEE (reference sequence). V lost 3 bases to trimming and J lost 0 bases, with 3 bases between them. In DNA form, the CDR3 reads TGTGCCAGCAGCTATAACCAAGAGACCCAGTACTTC. This encodes CASSYNQETQYF.

This clone has just a few counts. V usage is TRBV5-4 and J usage is TRBJ2-3; D remains unclear. Per the germline V gene, CDR1 is SGHNT and CDR2 is YYREEE (reference sequence). V lost 6 bases to trimming and J lost 6 bases, with 17 bases between them. The CDR3 length is 14 residues. CDR3 DNA: TGTGCCAGCACCCTGGCGGTGGAAAGGGATACGCAGTATTTT. Amino acids: CASTLAVERDTQYF.

The genes are TRBV4-2 and TRBJ2-7; D is undetermined. CDR1 is LGHNA and CDR2 is YNFKEQ in the germline V gene. The CDR3 sequence is 14 residues long. Deletions cut 1 base from V and 0 bases from J, with 7 bases between. CDR3 protein: CASSQVGGSYEQYF. CDR3 nucleotides: TGTGCCAGCAGCCAAGTTGGCGGCTCCTACGAGCAGTACTTC.

The gene calls are TRBV4-3 and TRBJ2-1; 9 nucleotides match TRBD2. J was trimmed by 8 bases and V by 1 base; bases with no gene match: 9. CDR3 length: 16 amino acids. Germline V gene lookup returns CDR1 LGHNA and CDR2 YSLEER. CDR3: CASSQVRGGGADEQFF. CDR3 coding DNA: TGCGCCAGCAGCCAAGTAAGGGGCGGGGGGGCCGATGAGCAGTTCTTC.

J is TRBJ2-3 and V is TRBV6-6; 8 positions agree with TRBD1. From germline, CDR1 is MNHNY and CDR2 SVGAGI (reference sequence). V trimming: 6 bases; J trimming: 5 bases; junction bases outside the gene matches: 10. CDR3 size: 15 residues. CDR3 residues: CASRDAGGVLDTQYF. The CDR3 nucleotides are TGTGCCAGCAGGGACGCAGGGGGCGTTTTAGATACGCAGTATTTT.

The chain uses TRBV2 and TRBJ2-1; 8 positions agree with TRBD1. V was pared by 8 bases and J by 4 bases, with 1 base of the junction left unmatched. In germline, CDR1 is SNHLY, CDR2 FYNNEI. CDR3 size: 12 residues. Here the CDR3 reads CASGQGYNEQFF. DNA for the CDR3: TGTGCCAGCGGACAGGGTTACAATGAGCAGTTCTTC.

This clone was picked up a small number of times. The V call is TRBV4-2, the J call TRBJ2-7, with D possibly being TRBD2 (5 bases). The CDR3 sequence is 16 residues long. CDR1 and CDR2 (germline): LGHNA, YNFKEQ. The V gene lost 3 bases and the J gene lost 7 bases, with 22 bases spanning the gap. The CDR3 sequence: CASSHIWRTATGEQYF. CDR3 DNA: TGTGCCAGCAGCCACATCTGGAGGACTGCGACGGGAGAGCAGTACTTC.

The chain carries TRBV29-1 and TRBJ1-4; D is perhaps TRBD1 (5 bases). V lost 7 bases to trimming and J lost 0 bases, with 9 bases between them. In germline, CDR1 is SQVTM, CDR2 ANQGSEA. This CDR3 region has 13 residues. CDR3 nucleotides: TGCAGCGCCTCGGGGGCAACTAATGAAAAACTGTTTTTT. It codes for CSASGATNEKLFF.

J is TRBJ1-1 and V is TRBV2; TRBD1 matches 7 bases. Germline CDR1 and CDR2: SNHLY and FYNNEI. This CDR3 has 13 amino acids. V dropped 6 bases and J dropped 7; count of bases not matched to a gene: 8. The CDR3 reads CASRLTGLVEAFF. The DNA of the CDR3 is TGTGCCAGCAGGCTGACAGGGCTGGTTGAAGCTTTCTTT.

V usage is TRBV9 and J usage is TRBJ2-7, with D unclear. Trimming removed 0 bases from V and 4 bases from J, with 8 bases in between. Looked up from germline, CDR1 is SGDLS and CDR2 is YYNGEE. This CDR3 region has 13 residues. For the CDR3, the DNA is TGTGCCAGCAGCGTAGCCCCAATGTACGAGCAGTACTTC. It translates to CASSVAPMYEQYF.

This clone was seen a few times. This sequence joins TRBV5-1 and TRBJ2-1; 12 bases agree with TRBD2. The V gene end was trimmed by 0 bases and the J gene end by 8 bases; junction bases not matched to a gene: 6. Germline V gene sequence: CDR1 SGHRS, CDR2 YFSETQ. This CDR3 comprises 16 residues. CDR3 nucleotides: TGCGCCAGCAGCTTGGCCGCTAGCGGGGGGGCCGATGAGCAGTTCTTC. Translating gives CASSLAASGGADEQFF. Filled out from reference TRBV5-1 and TRBJ2-1, the complete variable domain reads KAGVTQTPRYLIKTRGQQVTLSCSPISGHRSVSWYQQTPGQGLQFLFEYFSETQRNKGNFPGRFSGRQFSNSRSEMNVSTLELGDSALYLCASSLAASGGADEQFFGPGTRLTVL.

The rearrangement joins TRBV19 to TRBJ1-2; 7 positions agree with TRBD1. Germline V CDR1 and CDR2: LNHDA, SQIVND (reference sequence). The CDR3 length is 13 residues. V lost 5 bases to trimming and J lost 4 bases; unmatched junction nucleotides: 4. The CDR3 sequence: CASSPGTAYGYTF. The DNA of the CDR3 is TGTGCCAGTAGTCCCGGGACAGCCTATGGCTACACCTTC.

The chain combines TRBV19 with TRBJ1-5; D gene ambiguous. Germline V gene data show CDR1 as LNHDA and CDR2 as SQIVND (reference sequence). V lost 1 base to trimming and J lost 5 bases, with 12 bases between them. This CDR3 has 15 residues. The CDR3 DNA follows: TGTGCCAGTAGTATAGGCCAGGCTCTCGATCAGCCCCAGCATTTT. Translation: CASSIGQALDQPQHF.

The V and J genes are TRBV5-6 and TRBJ2-5; TRBD2 might be the D (6 bases). The CDR3 runs 16 residues. V lost 4 bases and J lost 2, with 18 bases in between. Germline V lookup: CDR1 SGHDT, CDR2 YYEEEE. CDR3 protein: CASSPPVGLLQETQYF. The CDR3 region has the DNA TGTGCCAGCAGCCCCCCGGTGGGACTCCTTCAAGAGACCCAGTACTTC.

The chain links TRBV21-1 to TRBJ2-7; the DNA was not used to check the table's D call, TRBD1. TRBV21-1 is a listed pseudogene. This CDR3 contains 16 residues. The CDR3 loop reads CASSASDREEIYEQYF. The CDR3 bases are TGTGCCAGCAGCGCCTCGGACAGGGAAGAGATCTACGAGCAGTACTTC.

J is TRBJ1-4 and V is TRBV4-1, with 8 positions matching TRBD1. Unmatched junction bases numbered 6, after V lost 0 bases and J lost 0 bases. The V gene's germline CDR1 is MGHRA and CDR2 YSYEKL. The CDR3 is 18 residues long. This chain's CDR3 is CASSQEGQEYATNEKLFF. The DNA of the CDR3 is TGCGCCAGCAGCCAAGAGGGACAGGAATATGCAACTAATGAAAAACTGTTTTTT.